This record looks at one T cell receptor (beta chain) sequence and its context. Per the original data handling: Estimation of nucleated cell counts was performed using reference gene primer amplification. The repertoire was sequenced with immunoSEQ multiplex PCR; TCRdb's copy has only in-frame clones and lacks some. The V and J calls and clone size were taken over from that table, and D and trimming were inferred from the DNA. The sample yields tens of thousands of clones, about 77% seen once. This specimen belongs to a study of blood T cell repertoires in COVID-19. Study information: The origin of the acute and convalescent COVID-19 samples was the United States, Italy and Spain. PBMCs, B-cell-depleted T cells, or T cells provided the cDNA or gDNA that made up the material.

This CDR3 contains 13 residues. V was clipped by 2 bases and J by 5 bases, with 9 bases between them. The germline gives CDR1 MDHEN, CDR2 SYDVKM. The TCR sequence derives from a human donor with active or convalescent COVID-19. The donor label of this sample is uncertain. The rearrangement links TRBV28 to TRBJ2-5, with D possibly being TRBD1 (5 bases). Input material: peripheral blood. This CDR3 is CASSLRTGETQYF. The CDR3 DNA is TGTGCCAGCAGTTTAAGAACAGGCGAGACCCAGTACTTC.